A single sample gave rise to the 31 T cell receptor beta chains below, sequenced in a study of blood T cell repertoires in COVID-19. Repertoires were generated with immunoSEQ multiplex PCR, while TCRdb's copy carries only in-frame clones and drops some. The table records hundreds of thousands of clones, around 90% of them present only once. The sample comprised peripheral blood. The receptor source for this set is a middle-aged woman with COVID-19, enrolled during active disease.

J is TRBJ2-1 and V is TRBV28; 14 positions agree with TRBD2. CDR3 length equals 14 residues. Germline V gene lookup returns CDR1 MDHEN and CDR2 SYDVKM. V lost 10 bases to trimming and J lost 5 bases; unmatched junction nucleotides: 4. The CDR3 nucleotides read TGTGCCACTCGGACTAGCGGGGGGAACAATGAGCAGTTCTTC. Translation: CATRTSGGNNEQFF.

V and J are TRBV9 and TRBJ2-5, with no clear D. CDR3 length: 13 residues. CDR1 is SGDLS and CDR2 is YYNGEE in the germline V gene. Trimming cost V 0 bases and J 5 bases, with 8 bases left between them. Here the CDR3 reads CASSVGGSETQYF. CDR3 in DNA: TGTGCCAGCAGCGTAGGTGGCTCGGAGACCCAGTACTTC. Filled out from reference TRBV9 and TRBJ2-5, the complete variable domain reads DSGVTQTPKHLITATGQRVTLRCSPRSGDLSVYWYQQSLDQGLQFLIQYYNGEERAKGNILERFSAQQFPDLHSELNLSSLELGDSALYFCASSVGGSETQYFGPGTRLLVL.

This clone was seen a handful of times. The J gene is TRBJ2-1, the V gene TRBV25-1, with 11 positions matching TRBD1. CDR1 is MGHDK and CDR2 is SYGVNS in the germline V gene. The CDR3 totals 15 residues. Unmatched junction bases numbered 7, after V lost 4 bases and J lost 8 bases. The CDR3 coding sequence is TGTGCCAGCAGTGGCATGGACAGGGGGCAGGATGAGCAGTTCTTC. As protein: CASSGMDRGQDEQFF.

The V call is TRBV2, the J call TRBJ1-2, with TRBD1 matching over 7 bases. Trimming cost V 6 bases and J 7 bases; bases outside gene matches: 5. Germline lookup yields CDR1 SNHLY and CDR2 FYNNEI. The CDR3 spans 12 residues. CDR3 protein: CASRGRDSGYTF. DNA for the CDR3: TGTGCCAGCAGGGGACGGGACAGTGGCTACACCTTC.

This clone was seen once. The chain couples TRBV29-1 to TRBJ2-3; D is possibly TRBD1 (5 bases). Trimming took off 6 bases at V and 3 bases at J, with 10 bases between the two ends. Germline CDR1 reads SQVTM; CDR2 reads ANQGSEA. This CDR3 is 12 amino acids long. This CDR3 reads CSVSAGTDTQYF. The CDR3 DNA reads TGCAGCGTGAGTGCAGGGACAGATACGCAGTATTTT.

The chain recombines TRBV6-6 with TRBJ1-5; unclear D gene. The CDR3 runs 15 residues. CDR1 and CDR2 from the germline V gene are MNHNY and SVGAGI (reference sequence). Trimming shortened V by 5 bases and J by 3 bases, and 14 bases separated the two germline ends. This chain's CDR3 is CASSGRTGNNQPQHF. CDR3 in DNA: TGTGCCAGCAGTGGGAGGACGGGGAACAATCAGCCCCAGCATTTT.

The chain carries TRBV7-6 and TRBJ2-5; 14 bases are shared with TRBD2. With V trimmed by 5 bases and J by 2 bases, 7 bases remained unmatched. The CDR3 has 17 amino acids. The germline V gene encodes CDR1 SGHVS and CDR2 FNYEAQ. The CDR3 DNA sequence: TGTGCCAGCAGCCTCCGGACTAGCGGGGGGAAACAAGAGACCCAGTACTTC. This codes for CASSLRTSGGKQETQYF.

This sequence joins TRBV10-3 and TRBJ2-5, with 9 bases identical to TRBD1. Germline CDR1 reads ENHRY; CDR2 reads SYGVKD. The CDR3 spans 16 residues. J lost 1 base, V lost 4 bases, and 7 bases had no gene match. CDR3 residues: CAISGRTGGPQETQYF. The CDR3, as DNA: TGTGCCATCAGTGGACGAACAGGGGGCCCCCAAGAGACCCAGTACTTC.

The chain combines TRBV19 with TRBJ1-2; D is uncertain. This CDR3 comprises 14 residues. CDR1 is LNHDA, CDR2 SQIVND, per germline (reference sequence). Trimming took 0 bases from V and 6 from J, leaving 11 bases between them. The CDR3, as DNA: TGTGCCAGTAGTATAGAAACAGCACGTCATGGCTACACCTTC. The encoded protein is CASSIETARHGYTF.

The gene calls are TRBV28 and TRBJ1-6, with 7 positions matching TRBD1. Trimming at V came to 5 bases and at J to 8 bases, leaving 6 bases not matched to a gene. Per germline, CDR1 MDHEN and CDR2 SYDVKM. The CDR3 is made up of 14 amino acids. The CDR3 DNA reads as TGTGCCAGCAGTCCCGGGACAGCATATTCACCCCTCCACTTT. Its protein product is CASSPGTAYSPLHF.

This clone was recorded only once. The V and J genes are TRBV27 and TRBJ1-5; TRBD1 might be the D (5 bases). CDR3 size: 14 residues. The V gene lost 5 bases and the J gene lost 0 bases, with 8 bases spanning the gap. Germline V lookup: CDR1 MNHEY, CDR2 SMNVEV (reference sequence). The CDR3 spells CASSDSDSNQPQHF. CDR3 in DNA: TGTGCCAGCAGTGACAGCGATAGCAATCAGCCCCAGCATTTT.

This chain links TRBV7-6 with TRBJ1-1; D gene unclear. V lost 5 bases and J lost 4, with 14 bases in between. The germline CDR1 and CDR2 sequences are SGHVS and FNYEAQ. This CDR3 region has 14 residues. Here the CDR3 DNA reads TGTGCCAGCAGCCCGCCGTTCCCGAGCACTGAAGCTTTCTTT. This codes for CASSPPFPSTEAFF.

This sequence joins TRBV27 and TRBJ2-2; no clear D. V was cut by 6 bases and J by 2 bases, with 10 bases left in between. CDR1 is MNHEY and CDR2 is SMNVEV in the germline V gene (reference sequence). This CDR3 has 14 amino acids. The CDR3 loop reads CASRKQRNTGELFF. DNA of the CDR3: TGTGCCAGCAGAAAACAGAGAAACACCGGGGAGCTGTTTTTT.

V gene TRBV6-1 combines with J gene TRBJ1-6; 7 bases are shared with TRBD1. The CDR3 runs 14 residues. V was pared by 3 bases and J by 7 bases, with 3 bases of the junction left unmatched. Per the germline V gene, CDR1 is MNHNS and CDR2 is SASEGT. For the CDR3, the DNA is TGTGCCAGCAGTGAGCCGGGACAGAATTCACCCCTCCACTTT. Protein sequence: CASSEPGQNSPLHF.

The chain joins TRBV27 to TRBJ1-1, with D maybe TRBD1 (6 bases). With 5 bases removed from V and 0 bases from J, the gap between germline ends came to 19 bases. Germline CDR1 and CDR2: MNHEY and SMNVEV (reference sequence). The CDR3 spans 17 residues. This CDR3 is CASSLSGVRGMNTEAFF. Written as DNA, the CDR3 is TGTGCCAGCAGTCTTTCAGGGGTTAGAGGCATGAACACTGAAGCTTTCTTT.

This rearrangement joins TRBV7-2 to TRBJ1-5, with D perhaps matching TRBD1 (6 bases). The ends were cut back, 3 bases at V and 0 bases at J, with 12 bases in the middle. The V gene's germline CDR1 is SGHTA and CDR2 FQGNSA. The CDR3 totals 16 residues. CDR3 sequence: CASSLGGAGSNQPQHF. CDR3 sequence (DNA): TGTGCCAGCAGCTTGGGGGGGGCTGGTAGCAATCAGCCCCAGCATTTT.

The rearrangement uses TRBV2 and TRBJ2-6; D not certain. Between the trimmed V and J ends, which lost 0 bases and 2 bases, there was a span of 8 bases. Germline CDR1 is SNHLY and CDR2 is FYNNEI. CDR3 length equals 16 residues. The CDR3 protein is CASSEARLAGANVLTF. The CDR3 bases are TGTGCCAGCAGTGAAGCGCGCCTAGCTGGGGCCAACGTCCTGACTTTC.

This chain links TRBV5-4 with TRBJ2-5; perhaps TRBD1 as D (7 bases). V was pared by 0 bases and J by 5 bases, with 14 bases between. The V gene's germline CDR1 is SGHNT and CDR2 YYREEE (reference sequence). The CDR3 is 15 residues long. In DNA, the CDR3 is TGTGCCAGCAGCTTGGGCGGGACAGCTGGGGAGACCCAGTACTTC. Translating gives CASSLGGTAGETQYF.

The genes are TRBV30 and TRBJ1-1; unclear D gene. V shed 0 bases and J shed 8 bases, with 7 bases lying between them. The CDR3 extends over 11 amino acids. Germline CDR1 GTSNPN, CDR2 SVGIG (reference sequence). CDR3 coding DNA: TGTGCCTGGAGTGTTTCAGGAGAAGCTTTCTTT. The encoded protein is CAWSVSGEAFF.

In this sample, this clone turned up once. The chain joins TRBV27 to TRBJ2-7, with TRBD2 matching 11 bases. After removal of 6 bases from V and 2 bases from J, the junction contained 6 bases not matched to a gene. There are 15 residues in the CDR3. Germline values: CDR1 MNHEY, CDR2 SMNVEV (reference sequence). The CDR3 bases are TGTGCCAGCAGAAGAACTAGCGGGGGAACCTACGAGCAGTACTTC. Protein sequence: CASRRTSGGTYEQYF.

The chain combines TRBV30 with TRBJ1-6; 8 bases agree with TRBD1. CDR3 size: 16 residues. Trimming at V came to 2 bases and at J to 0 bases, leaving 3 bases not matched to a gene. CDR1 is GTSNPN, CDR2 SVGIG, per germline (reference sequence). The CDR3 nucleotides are TGTGCCTGGAGTAAGGACAGGGTCTCCTATAATTCACCCCTCCACTTT. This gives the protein CAWSKDRVSYNSPLHF.

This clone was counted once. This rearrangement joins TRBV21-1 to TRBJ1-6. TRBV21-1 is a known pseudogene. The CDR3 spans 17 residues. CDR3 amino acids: CASSESSGGHYNSPLHF. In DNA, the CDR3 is TGTGCCAGCAGCGAATCCTCGGGGGGGCACTATAATTCACCCCTCCACTTT.

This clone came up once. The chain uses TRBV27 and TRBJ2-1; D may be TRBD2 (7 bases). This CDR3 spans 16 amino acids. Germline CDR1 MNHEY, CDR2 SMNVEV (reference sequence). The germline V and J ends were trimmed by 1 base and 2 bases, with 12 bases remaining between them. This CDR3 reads CASSLFRGATYNEQFF. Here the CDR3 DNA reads TGTGCCAGCAGTTTATTTCGGGGGGCGACCTACAATGAGCAGTTCTTC.

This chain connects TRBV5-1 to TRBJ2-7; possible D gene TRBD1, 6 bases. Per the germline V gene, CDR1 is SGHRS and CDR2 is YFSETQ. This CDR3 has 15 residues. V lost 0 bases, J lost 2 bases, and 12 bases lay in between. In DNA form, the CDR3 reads TGCGCCAGCAGCTTGGAAGTGACAGGTACCTACGAGCAGTACTTC. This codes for CASSLEVTGTYEQYF.

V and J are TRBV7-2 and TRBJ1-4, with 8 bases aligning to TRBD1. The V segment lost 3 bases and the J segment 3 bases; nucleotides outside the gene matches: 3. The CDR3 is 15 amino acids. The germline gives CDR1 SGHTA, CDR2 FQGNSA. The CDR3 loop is CASSLSRGPNEKLFF. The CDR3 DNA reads TGTGCCAGCAGCTTGTCCAGGGGGCCTAATGAAAAACTGTTTTTT.

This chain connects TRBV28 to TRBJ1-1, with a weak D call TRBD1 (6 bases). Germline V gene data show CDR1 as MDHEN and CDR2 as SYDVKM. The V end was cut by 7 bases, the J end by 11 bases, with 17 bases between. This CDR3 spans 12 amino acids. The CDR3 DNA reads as TGTGCCAGCACCATAGACAGGTTCTTCGCTTTCTTT. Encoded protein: CASTIDRFFAFF.

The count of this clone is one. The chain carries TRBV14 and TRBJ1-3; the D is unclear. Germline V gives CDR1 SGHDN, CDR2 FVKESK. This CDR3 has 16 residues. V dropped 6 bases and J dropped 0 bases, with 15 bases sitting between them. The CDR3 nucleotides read TGTGCCAGCAGTCAGCTCAGGATTACCTCTGGAAACACCATATATTTT. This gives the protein CASSQLRITSGNTIYF.

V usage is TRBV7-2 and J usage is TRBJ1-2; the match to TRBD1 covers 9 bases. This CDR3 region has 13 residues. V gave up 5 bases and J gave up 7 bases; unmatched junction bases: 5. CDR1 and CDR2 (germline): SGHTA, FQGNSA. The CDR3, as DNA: TGTGCCAGCAGCATCGACAGGGGGGCTGGCTACACCTTC. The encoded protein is CASSIDRGAGYTF.

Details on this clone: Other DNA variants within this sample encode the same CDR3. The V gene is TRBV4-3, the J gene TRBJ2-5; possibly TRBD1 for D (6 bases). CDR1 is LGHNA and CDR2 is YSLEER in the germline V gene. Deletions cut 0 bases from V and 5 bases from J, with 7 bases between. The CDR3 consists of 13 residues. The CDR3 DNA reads TGCGCCAGCAGCCAAGACAGGGGTGAGACCCAGTACTTC. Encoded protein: CASSQDRGETQYF.

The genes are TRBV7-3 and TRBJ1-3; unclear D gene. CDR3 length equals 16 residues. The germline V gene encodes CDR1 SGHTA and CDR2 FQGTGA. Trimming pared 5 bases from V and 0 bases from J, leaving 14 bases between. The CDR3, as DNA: TGTGCCAGCAGCCCGGTTGCGGCCCCCTCTGGAAACACCATATATTTT. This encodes CASSPVAAPSGNTIYF.

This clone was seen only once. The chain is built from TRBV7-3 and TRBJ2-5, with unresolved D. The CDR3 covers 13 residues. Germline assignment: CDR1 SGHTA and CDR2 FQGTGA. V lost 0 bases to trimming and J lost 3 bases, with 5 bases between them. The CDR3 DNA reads TGTGCCAGCAGCTTAACTCGGGAAGAGACCCAGTACTTC. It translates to CASSLTREETQYF.